These T cell receptor beta chains were read from a single sample in a study of blood T cell repertoires in COVID-19. Repertoires were generated with immunoSEQ multiplex PCR, while TCRdb's copy carries only in-frame clones and drops some. The data show approximately 470,000 clones, roughly 87% seen once. The sample taken for sequencing was PBMCs or T cells enriched from blood (not recorded which). The receptors shown here come from a woman between 18 and 30 years old who had recovered from COVID-19. Both conserved end residues are part of each CDR3. The order of the fields is D gene, V gene, clone size, J gene, CDR3 protein, CDR3 DNA. A D gene is named only where the DNA matches it firmly. A row's size may be missing; if present it is once, few, many or a size class.

.	TRBV29-1	.	TRBJ1-1	CSVRGRREGEAFF	TGCAGCGTGCGAGGAAGGAGGGAAGGTGAAGCTTTCTTT
.	TRBV5-1	.	TRBJ1-2	CASSPIGGANYGYTF	TGCGCCAGCAGCCCGATTGGGGGCGCTAACTATGGCTACACCTTC
TRBD1	TRBV2	.	TRBJ1-1	CASSGDRGDPEAFF	TGTGCCAGCAGTGGGGACAGGGGTGACCCTGAAGCTTTCTTT
.	TRBV4-2	once	TRBJ2-7	CASSQDARGEQYF	TGTGCCAGCAGCCAAGACGCGCGAGGCGAGCAGTACTTC
.	TRBV27	.	TRBJ2-1	CASSAVGSRSYNEQFF	TGTGCCAGCAGTGCTGTGGGGAGCCGCTCCTACAATGAGCAGTTCTTC
TRBD1	TRBV29-1	.	TRBJ2-2	CSVAEPGQGRTGELFF	TGCAGCGTCGCCGAACCCGGACAGGGGAGGACCGGGGAGCTGTTTTTT
.	TRBV25-1	.	TRBJ2-7	CASRDINSYEQYF	TGTGCCAGCAGGGACATTAACTCCTACGAGCAGTACTTC
TRBD1	TRBV4-1	.	TRBJ1-4	CASSPTPDRLNEKLFF	TGCGCCAGCAGCCCAACCCCGGACAGGTTAAATGAAAAACTGTTTTTT
TRBD1	TRBV18	.	TRBJ1-4	CASSRGTDIMNELFF	TGTGCCAGCTCCCGCGGGACAGACATAATGAATGAGCTGTTTTTT
TRBD1	TRBV7-2	.	TRBJ1-3	CASSLFGPTGGKGNTIYF	TGTGCCAGCAGCTTATTCGGACCGACAGGGGGCAAAGGAAACACCATATATTTT
TRBD1	TRBV3-1/TRBV3-2	.	TRBJ1-1	CASSQDRETEAFF	TGTGCCAGCAGCCAGGACAGGGAGACTGAAGCTTTCTTT
TRBD1	TRBV12-3/TRBV12-4	.	TRBJ1-1	CASTTGEDTEAFF	TGTGCCAGCACGACAGGGGAGGACACTGAAGCTTTCTTT
TRBD1	TRBV5-1	.	TRBJ1-3	CASSLQGAGNTIYF	TGCGCCAGCAGCTTACAGGGGGCTGGAAACACCATATATTTT
TRBD2	TRBV5-1	.	TRBJ2-3	CASSPASGAPTDTQYF	TGCGCCAGCAGCCCGGCCAGCGGGGCACCGACGGATACGCAGTATTTT
.	TRBV5-1	.	TRBJ2-5	CASTVVGAEETQYF	TGCGCCAGCACTGTAGTTGGGGCAGAGGAGACCCAGTACTTC
TRBD1	TRBV5-1	.	TRBJ2-7	CASSSQPNRGDEQYF	TGCGCCAGCAGCTCCCAGCCAAACAGGGGGGACGAGCAGTACTTC
.	TRBV6-5	.	TRBJ1-2	CASSRGGGYTF	TGTGCCAGCAGCCGAGGCGGTGGCTACACCTTC
.	TRBV12-3/TRBV12-4	.	TRBJ1-1	CASSPPVNTEAFF	TGTGCCAGCAGTCCCCCCGTGAACACTGAAGCTTTCTTT
.	TRBV7-6	.	TRBJ1-3	CASSSRWGAEGNTIYF	TGTGCCAGCAGCTCTAGGTGGGGAGCGGAAGGAAACACCATATATTTT
.	TRBV5-8	.	TRBJ2-2	CASSQTLRGMDTGELFF	TGTGCCAGCAGTCAAACCCTCAGGGGAATGGACACCGGGGAGCTGTTTTTT
TRBD1	TRBV6-5	.	TRBJ1-2	CASSRLQGAFGYTF	TGTGCCAGCAGTAGACTACAGGGGGCGTTTGGCTACACCTTC
TRBD1	TRBV27	.	TRBJ1-1	CASSLGPRGPEAFF	TGTGCCAGCAGTTTAGGTCCCAGGGGGCCTGAAGCTTTCTTT
TRBD1	TRBV5-1	.	TRBJ1-3	CASSLGTGGNTIYF	TGCGCCAGCAGCTTGGGGACAGGAGGAAACACCATATATTTT
TRBD2	TRBV2	.	TRBJ2-5	CASRPPSGGVQETQYF	TGTGCCAGCAGGCCCCCTAGCGGGGGGGTCCAAGAGACCCAGTACTTC
.	TRBV5-1	.	TRBJ2-2	CASSSDLLNTGELFF	TGCGCCAGCAGCTCCGACTTACTCAACACCGGGGAGCTGTTTTTT
.	TRBV10-3	once	TRBJ1-1	CAISESSGKGAEAFF	TGTGCCATCAGTGAGTCGTCAGGGAAGGGCGCTGAAGCTTTCTTT
TRBD2	TRBV10-3	.	TRBJ2-7	CAISEGLAGSEQYF	TGTGCCATCAGTGAAGGGCTAGCGGGTTCCGAGCAGTACTTC
.	TRBV5-1	.	TRBJ2-7	CASSLQGGQISYEQYF	TGCGCCAGCAGCTTGCAGGGCGGACAAATCTCCTACGAGCAGTACTTC
.	TRBV21-1	.	TRBJ2-1	CASSKVISQGNEQFF	TGTGCCAGCAGCAAAGTTATAAGCCAGGGGAATGAGCAGTTCTTC
.	TRBV18	.	TRBJ1-2	CASSPNGFYYGYTF	TGTGCCAGCTCTCCGAACGGGTTTTACTATGGCTACACCTTC
.	TRBV30	.	TRBJ2-7	CALMYREYYEQYF	TGTGCCTTAATGTACAGGGAGTACTACGAGCAGTACTTC
.	TRBV10-1	once	TRBJ2-3	CASSLRATDTQYF	TGCGCCAGCAGCCTCAGGGCCACAGATACGCAGTATTTT
TRBD1	TRBV5-6	.	TRBJ2-7	CASLRPGQGAGEQYF	TGTGCCAGCTTGAGGCCGGGACAGGGGGCAGGCGAGCAGTACTTC
.	TRBV12-3/TRBV12-4	.	TRBJ1-2	CASSFSGSGYTF	TGTGCCAGCAGTTTTTCCGGGAGCGGCTACACCTTC
.	TRBV21-1	.	TRBJ2-3	CASIQVGGPRHLLTQYF	TGTGCCAGCATCCAGGTGGGGGGTCCCCGCCATCTGCTAACGCAGTATTTT
TRBD2	TRBV7-2	.	TRBJ2-4	CASSLTGGLAGNIQYF	TGTGCCAGCAGCTTAACAGGCGGACTAGCGGGGAACATTCAGTACTTC
.	TRBV19	.	TRBJ1-6	CASSNRPGTTAQPLNSPLHF	TGTGCCAGTAGTAACCGACCCGGGACAACCGCCCAACCACTAAATTCACCCCTCCACTTT
.	TRBV19	.	TRBJ1-1	CAIKFAGTEAFF	TGTGCCATAAAGTTCGCGGGAACTGAAGCTTTCTTT
.	TRBV12-3/TRBV12-4	.	TRBJ2-3	CASSFGDTQYF	TGTGCCAGCAGTTTCGGGGATACGCAGTATTTT
TRBD2	TRBV4-1	.	TRBJ2-5	CASSQDQLAARQETQYF	TGCGCCAGCAGCCAAGATCAGCTAGCGGCTCGGCAAGAGACCCAGTACTTC
.	TRBV4-2	.	TRBJ1-1	CASSQDPARLEKAFF	TGTGCCAGCAGCCAAGATCCGGCAAGACTAGAAAAAGCTTTCTTT
TRBD1	TRBV30	.	TRBJ1-5	CAWSPLGTGDSNQPQHF	TGTGCCTGGAGTCCACTTGGGACAGGGGATAGCAATCAGCCCCAGCATTTT
.	TRBV12-3/TRBV12-4	.	TRBJ1-1	CASSQLNWNEAFF	TGTGCCAGCAGCCAACTAAACTGGAATGAAGCTTTCTTT
.	TRBV5-1	.	TRBJ2-3	CASSWASGRDTQYF	TGCGCCAGCAGCTGGGCCTCAGGGCGCGATACGCAGTATTTT
TRBD1	TRBV5-4	.	TRBJ1-6	CASSLRQQGGHSPLHF	TGTGCCAGCAGCTTGAGGCAACAGGGGGGGCATTCACCCCTCCACTTT
TRBD1	TRBV2	.	TRBJ2-7	CASSEGQGIAYEQYF	TGTGCCAGCAGTGAAGGACAGGGGATCGCATACGAGCAGTACTTC
.	TRBV30	.	TRBJ1-6	CAWNTQSGGNSPLHF	TGTGCCTGGAATACCCAATCCGGAGGGAACTCACCCCTCCACTTT
TRBD1	TRBV19	.	TRBJ1-4	CASSATGKGTNEKLFF	TGTGCCAGTAGTGCGACAGGGAAGGGAACTAATGAAAAACTGTTTTTT
.	TRBV7-2	.	TRBJ1-1	CASSSPLAGHTEAFF	TGTGCCAGCAGCTCCCCCTTAGCGGGACACACTGAAGCTTTCTTT
.	TRBV2	few	TRBJ1-4	CASSEQPGDVVKLFF	TGTGCCAGCAGTGAGCAACCAGGGGACGTCGTAAAACTGTTTTTT
TRBD1	TRBV2	.	TRBJ1-6	CASSDRGTSPLHF	TGTGCCAGCAGTGACAGGGGGACTTCACCCCTCCACTTT
TRBD2	TRBV5-4	.	TRBJ2-2	CASSSPGGPNTGELFF	TGTGCCAGCAGCTCCCCGGGGGGTCCTAACACCGGGGAGCTGTTTTTT
.	TRBV4-1	.	TRBJ1-5	CASSQESGREQPQHF	TGCGCCAGCAGCCAAGAATCGGGTCGTGAACAGCCCCAGCATTTT
TRBD1	TRBV2	once	TRBJ1-3	CASRTRQGADSGNTIYF	TGTGCCAGCAGGACCCGACAGGGGGCAGACTCTGGAAACACCATATATTTT
.	TRBV6-5	once	TRBJ1-3	CASSSPGNTIYF	TGTGCCAGCTCTTCCCCTGGAAACACCATATATTTT
.	TRBV11-2	.	TRBJ2-3	CASTLSPRSTDTQYF	TGTGCCAGCACCCTCTCCCCGCGGAGCACAGATACGCAGTATTTT
.	TRBV18	.	TRBJ1-4	CASSPPSQRNEKLFF	TGTGCCAGCTCACCACCGAGCCAGAGGAATGAAAAACTGTTTTTT
TRBD1	TRBV7-8	.	TRBJ1-2	CASSSPRRGPYGYTF	TGTGCCAGCAGCTCCCCTCGGAGGGGGCCCTATGGCTACACCTTC
TRBD1	TRBV25-1	.	TRBJ2-7	CASSPTGGEQYF	TGTGCCAGCAGTCCAACAGGGGGCGAGCAGTACTTC